What follows are 17 T cell receptor beta chains derived from one specimen sequenced in a study of B cell selection in AIRE deficiency. Conventional CD4 T cells were sorted as CD4+CD127+ cells. The assay was immunoSEQ multiplex PCR, and TCRdb's table has in-frame clones only and misses some. The top ten clones hold more than 0.15% of a sample with 20,000 to 25,000 clones, about 98% of them seen once. Sequenced material: conventional CD4+ T cells sorted from PBMCs. These receptors all come from a human donor with AIRE deficiency.

The genes are TRBV4-3 and TRBJ1-2, with 7 bases fitting TRBD1. The ends lost 4 bases at V and 8 bases at J; junction bases unmatched: 13. Per the germline V gene, CDR1 is LGHNA and CDR2 is YSLEER. This CDR3 spans 15 amino acids. The CDR3 DNA sequence: TGCGCCAGCAGCCCGAGGGACAGTTGGAGTGGCGGCTACACCTTC. Amino acid sequence: CASSPRDSWSGGYTF.

This sequence joins TRBV4-1 and TRBJ1-2; D may be TRBD1 (5 bases). The V gene's germline CDR1 is MGHRA and CDR2 YSYEKL. The CDR3 is 17 amino acids. V shed 0 bases and J shed 0 bases, with 14 bases lying between them. The CDR3 sequence: CASSQDARVKPNYGYTF. The CDR3 nucleotides read TGCGCCAGCAGCCAAGATGCCAGGGTAAAGCCTAACTATGGCTACACCTTC.

The CDR3 spells CASETGRVSGNTIYF. The CDR3 DNA reads as TGTGCCAGTGAGACAGGGAGAGTCTCTGGAAACACCATATATTTT. The rearrangement uses TRBV28 and TRBJ1-3; TRBD1 matches at 7 bases. Germline trimming cut 9 bases from V and 0 bases from J; bases unmatched to any gene: 8. The length of the CDR3 is 15 residues. CDR1 is MDHEN and CDR2 is SYDVKM in the germline V gene.

The V call is TRBV19, the J call TRBJ2-3, with D perhaps TRBD2 (6 bases). The V gene's germline CDR1 is LNHDA and CDR2 SQIVND (reference sequence). The germline V and J ends were trimmed by 5 bases and 2 bases, with 17 bases remaining between them. The CDR3 loop spans 16 amino acids. The CDR3 region is CASSYRGGAATDTQYF. The CDR3 DNA sequence: TGTGCCAGTAGTTATCGAGGAGGGGCGGCCACAGATACGCAGTATTTT.

The chain has TRBV7-9 and TRBJ1-4; 11 bases agree with TRBD1. Germline V CDR1 and CDR2: SEHNR, FQNEAQ (reference sequence). V dropped 5 bases and J dropped 7; count of bases not matched to a gene: 3. The CDR3 is 14 amino acids. The CDR3 loop reads CASSRTGGPEKLFF. The CDR3 DNA reads TGTGCCAGCAGCCGGACAGGGGGCCCTGAAAAACTGTTTTTT.

The V gene is TRBV5-1, the J gene TRBJ2-3, with D maybe TRBD2 (6 bases). The CDR3 loop spans 14 amino acids. The germline gives CDR1 SGHRS, CDR2 YFSETQ. Trimming removed 4 bases from V and 3 bases from J, with 12 bases in between. The DNA of the CDR3 is TGCGCCAGCAGCCCGGGACTCGGAACAGATACGCAGTATTTT. Its protein is CASSPGLGTDTQYF.

This chain links TRBV19 with TRBJ2-5, with TRBD2 identical over 9 bases. The trim removed 3 bases at V and 8 bases at J, leaving 4 bases unmatched. Looked up from germline, CDR1 is LNHDA and CDR2 is SQIVND (reference sequence). This CDR3 has 13 amino acids. CDR3 amino acids: CASSIWREGTQYF. The CDR3 DNA reads as TGTGCCAGTAGTATTTGGCGGGAGGGAACCCAGTACTTC.

This clone was detected once. CDR3 in DNA: TGTGCCAGCAGTTACTCGATAGGAGATAGCAATCAGCCCCAGCATTTT. Translated: CASSYSIGDSNQPQHF. This chain joins TRBV6-6 and TRBJ1-5, with D uncertain. Germline assignment: CDR1 MNHNY and CDR2 SVGAGI (reference sequence). CDR3 length: 16 residues. V was pared by 0 bases and J by 0 bases, with 9 bases between.

The chain joins TRBV6-1 to TRBJ1-5, with D unclear. The ends were cut back, 1 base at V and 2 bases at J, with 15 bases in the middle. This CDR3 contains 17 residues. Germline V lookup: CDR1 MNHNS, CDR2 SASEGT. This chain's CDR3 is CASSEGLSGIGNQPQHF. CDR3 nucleotide sequence: TGTGCCAGCAGTGAAGGTCTATCGGGGATAGGCAATCAGCCCCAGCATTTT.

This clone was seen once. The chain employs TRBV5-1 and TRBJ1-2; D may be TRBD1 (6 bases). Germline CDR1 is SGHRS and CDR2 is YFSETQ. The germline V and J ends were trimmed by 0 bases and 5 bases, with 14 bases remaining between them. The CDR3 contains 15 residues. This CDR3 is CASSLEGDGRYGYTF. The DNA for the CDR3 is TGCGCCAGCAGCTTGGAGGGGGACGGCCGATATGGCTACACCTTC.

The V gene is TRBV7-9, the J gene TRBJ1-1, with D possibly being TRBD1 (5 bases). Germline V CDR1 and CDR2: SEHNR, FQNEAQ (reference sequence). V lost 1 base and J lost 1, with 10 bases in between. This CDR3 contains 15 residues. Here the CDR3 DNA reads TGTGCCAGCAGCTTAGTCGTCGGGGCGAACACTGAAGCTTTCTTT. Translation gives CASSLVVGANTEAFF. Drawing the rest from reference TRBV7-9 and TRBJ1-1, the complete variable domain is DTGVSQNPRHKITKRGQNVTFRCDPISEHNRLYWYRQTLGQGPEFLTYFQNEAQLEKSRLLSDRFSAERPKGSFSTLEIQRTEQGDSAMYLCASSLVVGANTEAFFGQGTRLTVV.

This chain connects TRBV28 to TRBJ1-3; 7 bases agree with TRBD1. The germline CDR1 and CDR2 sequences are MDHEN and SYDVKM. V was clipped by 5 bases and J by 2 bases; unmatched bases: 6. The CDR3 sequence is 15 residues long. CDR3 nucleotide sequence: TGTGCCAGCAGTGTAATGACAGGGACTGGAAACACCATATATTTT. It yields the protein CASSVMTGTGNTIYF.

The sample holds one count of this clone. J is TRBJ2-6 and V is TRBV28; tentatively, D is TRBD1 (5 bases). This CDR3 has 15 residues. Germline V lookup: CDR1 MDHEN, CDR2 SYDVKM. Trimming removed 5 bases at V and 2 bases at J, with 10 bases between. CDR3 residues: CASSAQVPGANVLTF. The CDR3 region has the DNA TGTGCCAGCAGTGCACAGGTCCCTGGGGCCAACGTCCTGACTTTC.

The table lists this clone with a count of one. The rearrangement uses TRBV29-1 and TRBJ1-1; D possibly corresponds to TRBD1 (5 bases). The CDR3 extends over 13 amino acids. V lost 6 bases and J lost 0, with 11 bases in between. Germline V gives CDR1 SQVTM, CDR2 ANQGSEA. Here the CDR3 reads CSVARGVNTEAFF. The CDR3 region has the DNA TGCAGCGTCGCACGGGGGGTGAACACTGAAGCTTTCTTT.

The chain combines TRBV28 with TRBJ1-2, with 8 nucleotides matching TRBD1. Germline CDR1 reads MDHEN; CDR2 reads SYDVKM. This CDR3 comprises 15 residues. The junction had 9 bases not matched to a gene; V was cut back by 5 bases and J by 4 bases. The CDR3 sequence: CASSPAPDRAYGYTF. CDR3 coding DNA: TGTGCCAGCAGTCCCGCCCCGGACAGGGCCTATGGCTACACCTTC.

This clone has only one observation. CDR3 bases: TGTGCCATCAGGCCGGGACTAAACACCGGGGAGCTGTTTTTT. Protein sequence: CAIRPGLNTGELFF. The rearrangement joins TRBV10-3 to TRBJ2-2; 7 bases are a match to TRBD2. Germline loops: CDR1 ENHRY, CDR2 SYGVKD. Losses at the gene ends were 6 bases for V and 2 bases for J; bases not matched to a gene: 3. This CDR3 has 14 amino acids.

This sequence joins TRBV9 and TRBJ2-2; maybe TRBD1 (5 bases). Per germline, CDR1 SGDLS and CDR2 YYNGEE. CDR3 size: 14 residues. V lost 1 base and J lost 5, with 9 bases in between. CDR3 loop: CASSVYGATGELFF. CDR3 DNA: TGTGCCAGCAGCGTATATGGGGCTACCGGGGAGCTGTTTTTT.